The 2 T cell receptor beta chains given below trace back to one sample, sequenced in a study of cytomegalovirus exposure and HLA in healthy donors (dated by TCRdb to 2017 to 2019). The protocol used for the library was the immunoSEQ multiplex PCR assay. Sourced from immuneACCESS, this table was stored by TCRdb with only in-frame sequences that have V and J called. A share of the clones is absent; for the studies checked, an unresolved V gene accounts for under half, and the remainder has no known explanation. Present in this sample are more than 250,000 clones, roughly 87% of which were seen just once. The ten largest clonotypes hold roughly 1.2% of the sample. Specimen: PBMCs. These TCRs come from a woman younger than 45 in good health and CMV-seropositive.

The CDR3 DNA is TGTGCCAGCACCTCGACAGGGACGCACTCCTACGAGCAGTACTTC. It encodes CASTSTGTHSYEQYF. The rearrangement links TRBV6-5 to TRBJ2-7; 7 nucleotides line up with TRBD1. The trim removed 7 bases at V and 0 bases at J, leaving 9 bases unmatched. Germline-derived CDR1 and CDR2 are MNHEY and SVGAGI. The CDR3 is 15 residues long.

This chain joins TRBV14 and TRBJ2-7; D might be TRBD2 (7 bases). V gave up 0 bases and J gave up 8 bases, with 11 bases separating them. CDR1 SGHDN and CDR2 FVKESK come from the germline V gene. The CDR3 contains 13 residues. CDR3 DNA sequence: TGTGCCAGCAGCCAAGATGGGGGGGACAAGCAGTACTTC. Translating it yields CASSQDGGDKQYF.